This T cell receptor beta chain was recovered during a study of blood T cell repertoires in COVID-19. Looking at the study overall: Both acute and convalescent COVID-19 samples were obtained from the United States, Italy and Spain.

Per the original methods: Amplification with reference gene primers provided the estimates of nucleated cell counts. The protocol was immunoSEQ multiplex PCR, while the TCRdb copy is restricted to in-frame clones and leaves out a portion. V, J and clone size derive from that table, while D and trimming were established from the DNA sequence. The sample contains about 140,000 clones, roughly 80% of which appear only once. Living in about 25 US areas, the participants were between 18 and 89 years of age. Researchers sorted participants into cohorts using their self-reported clinical history. The CDR3 runs to 14 residues. V shed 4 bases, J shed 4 bases, and the junction held 5 bases outside the gene matches. From germline, CDR1 is SGHDT and CDR2 YYEEEE.

This chain joins TRBV5-6 and TRBJ1-1, with 9 bases aligning to TRBD1. Sequencing was performed on PBMCs or T cells enriched from blood (not recorded which). The TCR sequence derives from a man aged 35-49 years with acute COVID-19. In DNA form, the CDR3 reads TGTGCCAGCAGCACACCGACAGGGGGCACTGAAGCTTTCTTT. This sequence encodes CASSTPTGGTEAFF. The complete variable domain, with remaining parts taken from reference TRBV5-6 and TRBJ1-1, reads DAGVTQSPTHLIKTRGQQVTLRCSPKSGHDTVSWYQQALGQGPQFIFQYYEEEERQRGNFPDRFSGHQFPNYSSELNVNALLLGDSALYLCASSTPTGGTEAFFGQGTRLTVV.